The 8 T cell receptor beta chains listed next were all sequenced from one sample in a study of OX40 agonist ivuxolimab in advanced cancers. Sequenced by immunoSEQ multiplex PCR; TCRdb stores in-frame clones only, minus some. The table lists around 76,000 clones, 70% to 90% of them singletons, with over 10% in the top ten. The input for sequencing was CD4+ or CD8+ T cells sorted from blood, taken in a trial of the OX40 agonist ivuxolimab. The receptors were gathered from an adult with an advanced solid tumor such as melanoma, head and neck, liver or kidney cancer.

This rearrangement joins TRBV5-4 to TRBJ1-1; D call uncertain. V lost 3 bases and J 8 bases, leaving 14 bases between the germline ends. Germline V CDR1 and CDR2: SGHNT, YYREEE (reference sequence). The CDR3 is 13 residues long. CDR3 sequence reads: CASSYLESDEAFF. DNA for the CDR3: TGTGCCAGCAGCTACCTGGAGTCGGACGAAGCTTTCTTT.

The chain recombines TRBV7-9 with TRBJ2-6; a weak D match, TRBD1 (6 bases). Per germline, CDR1 SEHNR and CDR2 FQNEAQ (reference sequence). This CDR3 comprises 17 residues. Deletions cut 6 bases from V and 3 bases from J, with 18 bases between. CDR3 nucleotide sequence: TGTGCCAGCAGGCCGACAGGTACCGGGGTTGGGGCCAACGTCCTGACTTTC. Translation: CASRPTGTGVGANVLTF. Filled out from reference TRBV7-9 and TRBJ2-6, the complete variable domain reads DTGVSQNPRHKITKRGQNVTFRCDPISEHNRLYWYRQTLGQGPEFLTYFQNEAQLEKSRLLSDRFSAERPKGSFSTLEIQRTEQGDSAMYLCASRPTGTGVGANVLTFGAGSRLTVL.

The genes are TRBV6-5 and TRBJ1-3, with D hard to call. From germline, CDR1 is MNHEY and CDR2 SVGAGI. CDR3 length equals 13 residues. Trimming pared 2 bases from V and 0 bases from J, leaving 2 bases between. Here the CDR3 DNA reads TGTGCCAGCAGTTACAACTCTGGAAACACCATATATTTT. It encodes CASSYNSGNTIYF.

This chain links TRBV10-3 with TRBJ2-7; tentatively, D is TRBD1 (5 bases). Germline values: CDR1 ENHRY, CDR2 SYGVKD. V was shortened by 3 bases and J by 0 bases, with 9 bases between the two germline ends. CDR3 length equals 14 residues. Here the CDR3 reads CAISDMTDSYEQYF. The CDR3 nucleotides are TGTGCCATCAGTGATATGACAGACTCCTACGAGCAGTACTTC.

Notes on this clone: Other nucleotide sequences in the sample specify the same CDR3. The V gene is TRBV4-1, the J gene TRBJ2-5; D is unclear. V gave up 1 base and J gave up 1 base, with 7 bases separating them. The CDR3 is made up of 14 amino acids. Germline lookup yields CDR1 MGHRA and CDR2 YSYEKL. CDR3 residues: CASSQGGPQETQYF. The CDR3 DNA is TGCGCCAGCAGCCAAGGCGGTCCCCAAGAGACCCAGTACTTC.

V usage is TRBV5-1 and J usage is TRBJ1-2; 8 nucleotides match TRBD1. The CDR3 consists of 18 residues. Germline V CDR1 and CDR2: SGHRS, YFSETQ. Trimming removed 7 bases from V and 0 bases from J; junction bases left unmatched: 17. CDR3 nucleotides: TGCGCCAGCTTGGGTCCCGGGACAGGCCCCTCAGCTAACTATGGCTACACCTTC. It codes for CASLGPGTGPSANYGYTF. Looking up the rest from reference TRBV5-1 and TRBJ1-2 gives the full variable domain: KAGVTQTPRYLIKTRGQQVTLSCSPISGHRSVSWYQQTPGQGLQFLFEYFSETQRNKGNFPGRFSGRQFSNSRSEMNVSTLELGDSALYLCASLGPGTGPSANYGYTFGSGTRLTVV.

The chain links TRBV18 to TRBJ1-1, with 7 bases matching TRBD1. Germline CDR1 KGHSH, CDR2 LQKENI. Trimming at V came to 6 bases and at J to 0 bases, leaving 7 bases not matched to a gene. This CDR3 comprises 15 residues. This CDR3 reads CASSLRGQLNTEAFF. DNA for the CDR3: TGTGCCAGCTCCCTTAGGGGACAGTTGAACACTGAAGCTTTCTTT. The variable domain in full, with the rest retrieved from reference TRBV18 and TRBJ1-1, is NAGVMQNPRHLVRRRGQEARLRCSPMKGHSHVYWYRQLPEEGLKFMVYLQKENIIDESGMPKERFSAEFPKEGPSILRIQQVVRGDSAAYFCASSLRGQLNTEAFFGQGTRLTVV.

This chain joins TRBV7-9 and TRBJ2-5; no clear D. This CDR3 region has 14 residues. CDR1 is SEHNR and CDR2 is FQNEAQ in the germline V gene (reference sequence). Trimming removed 2 bases from V and 1 base from J, with 8 bases in between. The CDR3 DNA reads as TGTGCCAGCAGCTTATTGGTCAGCCAAGAGACCCAGTACTTC. Protein sequence: CASSLLVSQETQYF.